This T cell receptor (beta chain) was obtained from a study of Ad26.COV2.S vaccination and SARS-CoV-2 variants. As for the study in general: Each vaccinee took Ad26.COV2.S intramuscularly, once or twice 56 days apart.

Clones were sequenced by immunoSEQ multiplex PCR, and TCRdb holds only the in-frame ones, with some missing. The sample contains about 350,000 clones, approximately 86% of which appear only once. Treatment meaning: roughly 20 received Ad26.COV2.S at low or high dose, single or two shots; about five received placebo; per-sample allocation not given. Collection of samples fell on day 63 after the first vaccine or placebo injection. Trimming shortened V by 1 base and J by 7 bases, and 14 bases separated the two germline ends. CDR3 length: 14 amino acids. CDR1 is GTSNPN and CDR2 is SVGIG in the germline V gene (reference sequence). On this clone: Its target is not known.

Overall study results and limits: Substantial breadth in spike-specific CD8+ and CD4+ T cell responses was reportedly seen after vaccination. TCR breadth and depth estimates may have understated total T cell responses. Researchers reported similar non-spike TCR breadth in vaccine and placebo recipients.

This receptor was obtained from a person between 18 and 59 years old who received the Ad26.COV2.S COVID-19 vaccine or a placebo. Here the sequenced sample was peripheral blood, taken in a trial of Ad26.COV2.S vaccine versus placebo. This chain uses TRBV30 with TRBJ2-1; maybe TRBD2 (5 bases). CDR3 loop: CAWSDVRSGNEQFF. The CDR3 nucleotides read TGTGCCTGGAGTGACGTTAGGAGCGGAAATGAGCAGTTCTTC.